Following are 14 T cell receptor beta chains from one sample sequenced in a study of T-cell reconstitution after alpha-beta-depleted transplantation in children. During its preparation, the TCRbeta library received unique molecular identifiers. Each CDR3 protein gets one entry after TCRdb re-called the PCR reads with MiXCR. The sample lists 220,000 or so distinct CDR3 sequences; under 9.5% were seen once. The specimen comprised PBMCs, mostly from graft donor cells, sampled 180 days after TCRalphabeta/CD19-depleted stem cell transplant. The receptors originated from a male patient younger than 18 who had a stem cell transplant for acute lymphoblastic leukemia, so the T cells may come from the graft donor.

This clonotype showed up many times. V gene TRBV6-2 or TRBV6-3 combines with J gene TRBJ2-7; TRBD2 agrees at 8 bases. Trimming took 2 bases from V and 7 from J; bases not matched to a gene: 13. The germline V gene has CDR1 MNHEY and CDR2 SVGEGT. This CDR3 spans 16 amino acids. CDR3 coding DNA: TGTGCCAGCAGTTACCTTAGCGGGAAGCCGGCGGAAGAGCAGTACTTC. Translating it yields CASSYLSGKPAEEQYF.

This clonotype has a count of ten or more. In DNA form, the CDR3 reads TGCAGTGCTACCGGGACTAGCTGGGATGAGCAGTTCTTC. It translates to CSATGTSWDEQFF. J is TRBJ2-1 and V is TRBV20-1; TRBD2 aligns across 9 bases. The germline V gene encodes CDR1 DFQATT and CDR2 SNEGSKA (reference sequence). J gave up 8 bases and V 4 bases, and 6 bases lay outside the gene matches. The CDR3 is 13 residues long.

Ten or more counts support this clonotype. This chain uses TRBV12-3 or TRBV12-4 with TRBJ2-4; 8 positions match TRBD1. The V and J ends lost 4 bases and 0 bases, in that order; junction bases with no gene match: 2. The CDR3 length is 15 residues. The CDR3: CASSSGQGAKNIQYF. As DNA, the CDR3 is TGTGCCAGCAGTTCCGGACAGGGAGCCAAAAACATTCAGTACTTC.

Many counts were recorded for this clonotype. This chain connects TRBV9 to TRBJ2-5; D may be TRBD2 (6 bases). V was shortened by 1 base and J by 4 bases, with 11 bases between the two germline ends. Germline CDR1 is SGDLS and CDR2 is YYNGEE. This CDR3 is 14 amino acids long. The CDR3 loop is CASSVRGLGETQYF. The CDR3 DNA sequence: TGTGCCAGCAGCGTACGGGGGTTGGGAGAGACCCAGTACTTC.

This clonotype was found many times. The chain recombines TRBV12-3 or TRBV12-4 with TRBJ2-4, with no clear D. This CDR3 spans 16 amino acids. The ends were cut back, 2 bases at V and 0 bases at J, with 11 bases in the middle. The CDR3 here is CASSLMGFLAKNIQYF. In DNA form, the CDR3 reads TGTGCCAGCAGTTTAATGGGGTTTTTAGCCAAAAACATTCAGTACTTC.

This clonotype has a handful of counts. CDR3 in amino acids: CASNRRDGGVDGYTF. The CDR3 DNA reads as TGTGCCAGCAACCGCCGGGACGGGGGGGTGGATGGCTACACCTTC. The chain joins TRBV21-1 to TRBJ1-2; TRBD1 was called by the table and not checked on the DNA. TRBV21-1 counts as a pseudogene. The CDR3 is 15 residues long.

This clonotype appeared many times. V is TRBV7-6 and J is TRBJ2-5; 7 bases line up with TRBD2. With V trimmed by 7 bases and J by 1 base, 15 bases remained unmatched. This CDR3 region has 17 residues. Germline V CDR1 and CDR2: SGHVS, FNYEAQ. The CDR3 nucleotides are TGTGCCAGCAACCTTGGGGTCGGGACTACGTTCCAAGAGACCCAGTACTTC. It yields the protein CASNLGVGTTFQETQYF. Looking up the rest from reference TRBV7-6 and TRBJ2-5 gives the full variable domain: GAGVSQSPRYKVTKRGQDVALRCDPISGHVSLYWYRQALGQGPEFLTYFNYEAQQDKSGLPNDRFSAERPEGSISTLTIQRTEQRDSAMYRCASNLGVGTTFQETQYFGPGTRLLVL.

In its sample, this clonotype was seen many times. The gene calls are TRBV20-1 and TRBJ2-7; D unresolved. The V gene's germline CDR1 is DFQATT and CDR2 SNEGSKA (reference sequence). Trimming took off 6 bases at V and 0 bases at J, with 12 bases between the two ends. This CDR3 comprises 13 residues. The CDR3 nucleotides are TGCAGTGCATATTACGTAAGCTCCTACGAGCAGTACTTC. The encoded protein is CSAYYVSSYEQYF.

This clonotype showed up many times. The rearrangement uses TRBV11-1 and TRBJ2-3; 9 bases are a match to TRBD2. Per germline, CDR1 SGHAT and CDR2 FQDESV (reference sequence). J gave up 4 bases and V 1 base, and 6 bases lay outside the gene matches. This CDR3 contains 16 residues. CDR3: CASSLGLAGTADTQYF. Here the CDR3 DNA reads TGTGCCAGCAGCTTAGGGCTAGCGGGAACGGCAGATACGCAGTATTTT. Full variable domain (outside the CDR3, taken from reference TRBV11-1 and TRBJ2-3): EAEVAQSPRYKITEKSQAVAFWCDPISGHATLYWYRQILGQGPELLVQFQDESVVDDSQLPKDRFSAERLKGVDSTLKIQPAELGDSAMYLCASSLGLAGTADTQYFGPGTRLTVL.

Ten or more counts support this clonotype. V and J are TRBV5-6 and TRBJ2-5; D is perhaps TRBD2 (7 bases). The CDR3 covers 17 residues. Germline CDR1 reads SGHDT; CDR2 reads YYEEEE. V gave up 1 base and J gave up 5 bases, with 21 bases separating them. The CDR3 reads CASSLRAGANPGETQYF. The CDR3 region has the DNA TGTGCCAGCAGCTTGAGGGCGGGGGCCAACCCGGGGGAGACCCAGTACTTC.

In its sample, this clonotype was seen many times. V is TRBV7-2 and J is TRBJ1-3; weak D call: TRBD1 (5 bases). Germline-derived CDR1 and CDR2 are SGHTA and FQGNSA. Deletions cut 3 bases from V and 4 bases from J, with 10 bases between. The CDR3 has 14 residues. The CDR3 region has the DNA TGTGCCAGCAGCTTTGCAGGGTCAGGAAACACCATATATTTT. Translation: CASSFAGSGNTIYF. Variable domain in full (rest from reference TRBV7-2 and TRBJ1-3): GAGVSQSPSNKVTEKGKDVELRCDPISGHTALYWYRQSLGQGLEFLIYFQGNSAPDKSGLPSDRFSAERTGGSVSTLTIQRTQQEDSAVYLCASSFAGSGNTIYFGEGSWLTVV.

This clonotype was recorded many times. This chain connects TRBV21-1 to TRBJ2-5; TRBD2 is the table's D call and was not checked against the DNA. TRBV21-1 is flagged as a pseudogene. The CDR3 is 13 amino acids. The CDR3 sequence is CASSYPTRKTQYF. The CDR3 nucleotides are TGTGCCAGCAGTTACCCCACTAGGAAGACCCAGTACTTC.

This clonotype showed up many times. In DNA form, the CDR3 reads TGTGCCACCAGCAGAGATTTGGCGATGGGGGAGCTGTTTTTT. Residues: CATSRDLAMGELFF. V usage is TRBV15 and J usage is TRBJ2-2; D not resolved. V lost 0 bases and J lost 8, with 10 bases in between. This CDR3 region has 14 residues. Germline V gene data show CDR1 as LNHNV and CDR2 as YYDKDF (reference sequence).

This clonotype was detected many times. CDR3 loop: CASSQDDRAQETQYF. The CDR3 nucleotides are TGCGCCAGCAGCCAAGATGACAGGGCCCAAGAGACCCAGTACTTC. The V call is TRBV4-3, the J call TRBJ2-5; 7 bases line up with TRBD1. CDR3 size: 15 residues. From germline, CDR1 is LGHNA and CDR2 YSLEER. The J segment lost 1 base and the V segment lost 0 bases, leaving 2 bases of the junction unmatched.